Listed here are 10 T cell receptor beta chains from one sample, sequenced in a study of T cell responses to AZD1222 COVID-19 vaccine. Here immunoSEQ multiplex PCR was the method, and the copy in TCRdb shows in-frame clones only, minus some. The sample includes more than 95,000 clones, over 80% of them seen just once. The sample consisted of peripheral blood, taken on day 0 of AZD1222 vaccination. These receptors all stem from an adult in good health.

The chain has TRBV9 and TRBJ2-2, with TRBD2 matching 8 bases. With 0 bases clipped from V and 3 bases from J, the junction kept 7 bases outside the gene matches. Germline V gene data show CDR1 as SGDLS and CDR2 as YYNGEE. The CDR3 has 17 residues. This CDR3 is CASSVGEREIHTGELFF. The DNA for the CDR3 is TGTGCCAGCAGCGTAGGGGAGCGGGAGATACACACCGGGGAGCTGTTTTTT.

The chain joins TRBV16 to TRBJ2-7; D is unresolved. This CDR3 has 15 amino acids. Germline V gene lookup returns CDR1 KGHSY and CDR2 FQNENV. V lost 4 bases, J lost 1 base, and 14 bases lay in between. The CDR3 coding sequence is TGTGCCAGCAGCCCTCGGGCGGTTAGTTCCTACGAGCAGTACTTC. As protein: CASSPRAVSSYEQYF. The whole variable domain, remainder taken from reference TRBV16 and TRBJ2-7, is GEEVAQTPKHLVRGEGQKAKLYCAPIKGHSYVFWYQQVLKNEFKFLISFQNENVFDETGMPKERFSAKCLPNSPCSLEIQATKLEDSAVYFCASSPRAVSSYEQYFGPGTRLTVT.

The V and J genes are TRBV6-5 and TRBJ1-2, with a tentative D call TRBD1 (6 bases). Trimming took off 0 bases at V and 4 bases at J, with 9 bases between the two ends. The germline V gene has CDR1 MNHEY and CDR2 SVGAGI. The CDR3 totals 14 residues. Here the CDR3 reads CASSYSRQAYGYTF. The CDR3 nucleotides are TGTGCCAGCAGTTACTCGAGACAGGCCTATGGCTACACCTTC.

CDR3 amino acids: CAISAGQGNQPQHF. The CDR3 DNA sequence: TGTGCCATCAGTGCCGGACAGGGGAATCAGCCCCAGCATTTT. The chain uses TRBV10-3 and TRBJ1-5, with TRBD1 matching over 9 bases. J was trimmed by 4 bases and V by 4 bases; bases with no gene match: 2. The CDR3 contains 14 residues. Germline values: CDR1 ENHRY, CDR2 SYGVKD.

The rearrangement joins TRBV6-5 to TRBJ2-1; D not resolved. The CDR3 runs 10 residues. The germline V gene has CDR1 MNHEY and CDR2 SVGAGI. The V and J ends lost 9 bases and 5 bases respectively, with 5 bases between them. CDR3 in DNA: TGTGCCAGTACTAACAATGAGCAGTTCTTC. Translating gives CASTNNEQFF.

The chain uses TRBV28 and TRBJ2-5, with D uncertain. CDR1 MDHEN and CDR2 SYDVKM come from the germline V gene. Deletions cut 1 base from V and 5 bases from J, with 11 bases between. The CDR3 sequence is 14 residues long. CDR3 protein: CASSLSGQPETQYF. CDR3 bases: TGTGCCAGCAGTTTATCCGGGCAGCCCGAGACCCAGTACTTC.

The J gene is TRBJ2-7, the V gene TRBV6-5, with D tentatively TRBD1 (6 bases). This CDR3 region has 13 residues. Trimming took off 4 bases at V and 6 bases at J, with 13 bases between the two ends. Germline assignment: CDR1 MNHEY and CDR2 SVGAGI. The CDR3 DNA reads TGTGCCAGCAGTTTACAGGGCCCTGCCGAGCAGTACTTC. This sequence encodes CASSLQGPAEQYF.

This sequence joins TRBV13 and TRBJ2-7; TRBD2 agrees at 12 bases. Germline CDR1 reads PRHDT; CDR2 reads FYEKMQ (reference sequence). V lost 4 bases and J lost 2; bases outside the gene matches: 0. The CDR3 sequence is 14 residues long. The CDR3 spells CASSSSGRAYEQYF. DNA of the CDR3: TGTGCCAGCAGCTCTAGCGGGAGGGCCTACGAGCAGTACTTC.

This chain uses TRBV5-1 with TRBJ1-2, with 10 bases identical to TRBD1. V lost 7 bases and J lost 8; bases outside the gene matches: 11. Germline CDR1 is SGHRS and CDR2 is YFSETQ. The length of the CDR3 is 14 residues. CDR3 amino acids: CASCTSDRGDGYTF. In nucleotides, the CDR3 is TGCGCCAGCTGTACCTCGGACAGGGGGGACGGCTACACCTTC.

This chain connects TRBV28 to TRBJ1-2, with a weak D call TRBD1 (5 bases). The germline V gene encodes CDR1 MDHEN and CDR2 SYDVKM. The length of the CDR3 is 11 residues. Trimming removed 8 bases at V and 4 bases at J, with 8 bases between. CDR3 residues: CASGGTYGYTF. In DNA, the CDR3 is TGTGCCAGCGGAGGGACCTATGGCTACACCTTC.